Shown below are 5 T cell receptor beta chains from a single sample sequenced in a study of blood T cell repertoires in COVID-19. Produced via immunoSEQ multiplex PCR; TCRdb's table is partial and in-frame only. This table holds around 250,000 clones, over 75% found once. The sequencing input was PBMCs or T cells enriched from blood (not recorded which). The source is a woman in her forties or fifties who had recovered from COVID-19.

The table lists this clone with a few counts. The V and J genes are TRBV28 and TRBJ1-6, with 8 bases matching TRBD1. The CDR3 is made up of 17 amino acids. Germline V lookup: CDR1 MDHEN, CDR2 SYDVKM. With V trimmed by 6 bases and J by 9 bases, 16 bases remained unmatched. The CDR3 DNA is TGTGCCAGCAGCAGCGAAGATACAAGGACAGGGACTTCACCCCTCCACTTT. The encoded protein is CASSSEDTRTGTSPLHF.

J is TRBJ2-7 and V is TRBV7-8; D is uncertain. The germline gives CDR1 SGHVS, CDR2 FQNEAQ. Trimming took off 4 bases at V and 6 bases at J, with 13 bases between the two ends. There are 13 residues in the CDR3. The CDR3 DNA reads TGTGCCAGCAGCTCCACTGCCGGCGGCGAGCAGTACTTC. It is translated as CASSSTAGGEQYF.

This rearrangement joins TRBV6-5 to TRBJ1-5; D not resolved. CDR3 length: 14 amino acids. V gave up 6 bases and J gave up 2 bases, with 11 bases separating them. Germline V CDR1 and CDR2: MNHEY, SVGAGI. CDR3 loop: CASSQLSGNQPQHF. The CDR3 DNA follows: TGTGCCAGCAGCCAACTTTCTGGCAATCAGCCCCAGCATTTT.

The chain combines TRBV7-9 with TRBJ1-4; 7 nucleotides align to TRBD1. Germline V gives CDR1 SEHNR, CDR2 FQNEAQ (reference sequence). After removal of 4 bases from V and 1 base from J, the junction contained 3 bases not matched to a gene. This CDR3 is 15 amino acids long. CDR3 bases: TGTGCCAGCAGCTCCGGGACAGAAACTAATGAAAAACTGTTTTTT. Translated: CASSSGTETNEKLFF.

This rearrangement joins TRBV7-2 to TRBJ2-1; no definite D call. Trimming removed 7 bases at V and 3 bases at J, with 4 bases between. The germline CDR1 and CDR2 sequences are SGHTA and FQGNSA. The CDR3 has 11 residues. The CDR3 DNA is TGTGCCAGCACCCACTACAATGAGCAGTTCTTC. Translated: CASTHYNEQFF.